Below, 25 T cell receptor beta chains from the same sample are listed, as sequenced in a study of human T cells and chemical hapten exposure. TCRdb redid the calling of the RACE reads with MiXCR, one entry per CDR3 protein. The table lists roughly 42,000 distinct CDR3 sequences, 9.5% to 10% of them singletons. The sample's time point: patch test 2, 6 weeks after DPC sensitization. This sample's treatment: therapeutic diphenylcyclopropenone sensitization with weekly scalp DPC. Whole blood that had not been fractionated was the source of extracted total RNA. The specimen comprised whole blood, sampled in connection with sensitization to the hapten diphenylcyclopropenone (DPC). These receptors came from a woman in her 30s with alopecia areata. Some clones in this sample may be carry-over from other donors' samples.

This clonotype was detected many times. V and J are TRBV7-8 and TRBJ2-1; no clear D. The CDR3 contains 11 residues. V was pared by 5 bases and J by 5 bases, with 4 bases between. Germline CDR1 and CDR2: SGHVS and FQNEAQ. The chain's CDR3 is CASSSNNEQFF. Written as DNA, the CDR3 is TGTGCCAGCAGCAGCAACAATGAGCAGTTCTTC.

This clonotype was picked up many times. The V and J genes are TRBV5-4 and TRBJ2-7; D not certain. Germline V gene sequence: CDR1 SGHNT, CDR2 YYREEE (reference sequence). CDR3 length: 12 amino acids. V was clipped by 4 bases and J by 0 bases, with 5 bases between them. The CDR3 loop reads CASSPNSYEQYF. DNA of the CDR3: TGTGCCAGCAGCCCGAACTCCTACGAGCAGTACTTC.

This clonotype has only a few counts. The gene calls are TRBV28 and TRBJ2-7; D gene unclear. This CDR3 region has 14 residues. V lost 8 bases, J lost 0 bases, and 14 bases lay in between. From germline, CDR1 is MDHEN and CDR2 SYDVKM. The DNA for the CDR3 is TGTGCCAGCCGTAGGCACGGCAGCTCCTACGAGCAGTACTTC. Amino acids: CASRRHGSSYEQYF.

This clonotype was detected ten times or more. The chain carries TRBV2 and TRBJ2-1; D is unresolved. Trimming shortened V by 8 bases and J by 9 bases, and 11 bases separated the two germline ends. Germline V gives CDR1 SNHLY, CDR2 FYNNEI. There are 11 residues in the CDR3. The CDR3 DNA is TGTGCCAGCGGAATTACCGGTGAGCAGTTCTTC. Protein sequence: CASGITGEQFF.

The genes are TRBV3-1 and TRBJ2-6; 10 bases are shared with TRBD1. Germline V gene lookup returns CDR1 LGHDT and CDR2 YNNKEL (reference sequence). The CDR3 covers 13 residues. V lost 1 base to trimming and J lost 12 bases; unmatched junction nucleotides: 0. The CDR3 DNA is TGTGCCAGCAGCCAAGGGACAGGGGGCGTCCTGACTTTC. Its protein product is CASSQGTGGVLTF.

This chain joins TRBV7-6 and TRBJ1-6, with unresolved D. CDR1 SGHVS and CDR2 FNYEAQ come from the germline V gene. V lost 0 bases and J 9 bases, leaving 12 bases between the germline ends. The CDR3 totals 15 residues. CDR3 residues: CASSLAGNSFSPLHF. In nucleotides, the CDR3 is TGTGCCAGCAGCTTAGCCGGGAACTCTTTTTCACCCCTCCACTTT.

This clonotype came up a few times. In DNA form, the CDR3 reads TGTGCCAGCAGCGTAGGATCTCCAGCGGGGGATAGTGAGCAGTTCTTC. Encoded protein: CASSVGSPAGDSEQFF. J is TRBJ2-1 and V is TRBV9, with 8 bases matching TRBD2. J gave up 9 bases and V 0 bases, and 11 bases lay outside the gene matches. This CDR3 has 16 amino acids. CDR1 and CDR2 from the germline V gene are SGDLS and YYNGEE.

The chain carries TRBV7-2 and TRBJ2-7; the D is unclear. Germline CDR1 is SGHTA and CDR2 is FQGNSA. The ends were cut back, 5 bases at V and 2 bases at J, with 13 bases in the middle. This CDR3 spans 14 amino acids. The CDR3 region is CASSPDLPPYEQYF. The CDR3 DNA reads as TGTGCCAGCAGCCCGGACCTACCGCCCTACGAGCAGTACTTC.

This clonotype was observed at least ten times. This rearrangement joins TRBV18 to TRBJ2-3; no clear D. V lost 5 bases and J lost 5, with 11 bases in between. The CDR3 runs 13 residues. The V gene's germline CDR1 is KGHSH and CDR2 LQKENI. CDR3 region: CASSSSLGDTQYF. The CDR3, as DNA: TGTGCCAGCTCATCATCCCTGGGAGATACGCAGTATTTT.

The chain couples TRBV3-1 to TRBJ2-1; 8 nucleotides align to TRBD1. The CDR3 is 15 residues long. The V segment lost 0 bases and the J segment 9 bases; nucleotides outside the gene matches: 7. Germline V gives CDR1 LGHDT, CDR2 YNNKEL (reference sequence). The CDR3 loop reads CASSQEARGRGEQFF. The CDR3 bases are TGTGCCAGCAGCCAAGAAGCCAGGGGGCGCGGTGAGCAGTTCTTC.

As DNA, the CDR3 is TGTGCCAGCACCACCGATAGCGGGAGCTCCTACGAGCAGTACTTC. Translating it yields CASTTDSGSSYEQYF. The rearrangement joins TRBV6-5 to TRBJ2-7, with TRBD2 matching 9 bases. V lost 7 bases and J lost 0; bases outside the gene matches: 7. Germline V CDR1 and CDR2: MNHEY, SVGAGI. There are 15 residues in the CDR3.

In this sample, this clonotype turned up a few times. The chain uses TRBV3-1 and TRBJ1-4, with D perhaps TRBD1 (5 bases). This CDR3 has 13 amino acids. The germline V and J ends were trimmed by 0 bases and 7 bases, with 6 bases remaining between them. CDR1 is LGHDT and CDR2 is YNNKEL in the germline V gene (reference sequence). In DNA, the CDR3 is TGTGCCAGCAGCCAAGAAAGGGGTGAAAAACTGTTTTTT. This codes for CASSQERGEKLFF. Using reference TRBV3-1 and TRBJ1-4 for the parts outside the CDR3, the full variable domain is DTAVSQTPKYLVTQMGNDKSIKCEQNLGHDTMYWYKQDSKKFLKIMFSYNNKELIINETVPNRFSPKSPDKAHLNLHINSLELGDSAVYFCASSQERGEKLFFGSGTQLSVL.

Ten or more counts support this clonotype. The chain couples TRBV7-9 to TRBJ2-6, with unresolved D. CDR3 size: 15 residues. The V gene's germline CDR1 is SEHNR and CDR2 FQNEAQ (reference sequence). Trimming pared 1 base from V and 4 bases from J, leaving 8 bases between. This CDR3 is CASSLEGLGANVLTF. The CDR3 DNA reads as TGTGCCAGCAGCTTAGAAGGTTTGGGGGCCAACGTCCTGACTTTC.

This clonotype showed up many times. The chain is built from TRBV2 and TRBJ1-1; TRBD1 might be the D (5 bases). The CDR3 totals 13 residues. Trimming stripped 3 bases from V and 11 bases from J, with 16 bases between. Germline CDR1 is SNHLY and CDR2 is FYNNEI. CDR3 sequence: CASSEGRGRDAFF. The CDR3 DNA reads as TGTGCCAGCAGTGAGGGGAGAGGGAGGGACGCTTTCTTT.

This clonotype has only a few counts. The CDR3 coding sequence is TGTGCCAGCAGCCCCGGAGGGGGGATTTCAGACGAGCAGTACTTC. Its translation is CASSPGGGISDEQYF. The rearrangement joins TRBV7-2 to TRBJ2-7; D is tentatively TRBD1 or TRBD2 (6 bases each). In germline, CDR1 is SGHTA, CDR2 FQGNSA. Trimming cost V 5 bases and J 5 bases, with 19 bases left between them. The CDR3 is 15 amino acids. Full variable domain (rest looked up from reference TRBV7-2 and TRBJ2-7): GAGVSQSPSNKVTEKGKDVELRCDPISGHTALYWYRQSLGQGLEFLIYFQGNSAPDKSGLPSDRFSAERTGGSVSTLTIQRTQQEDSAVYLCASSPGGGISDEQYFGPGTRLTVT.

This clonotype appeared a single time. The chain recombines TRBV29-1 with TRBJ2-5, with D unclear. V lost 7 bases and J lost 1, with 13 bases in between. CDR3 size: 13 residues. Germline V gives CDR1 SQVTM, CDR2 ANQGSEA. CDR3 in DNA: TGCAGCGCTGATATTTTGCGCCAAGAGACCCAGTACTTC. It specifies CSADILRQETQYF.

This clonotype was picked up many times. CDR3: CASRGGQVEKLFF. Written as DNA, the CDR3 is TGTGCCAGCAGGGGAGGGCAGGTTGAAAAACTGTTTTTT. V usage is TRBV6-1 and J usage is TRBJ1-4; D unresolved. CDR1 and CDR2 from the germline V gene are MNHNS and SASEGT. The CDR3 contains 13 residues. The V end lost 6 bases, the J end lost 7 bases, and 12 bases lay between the germline ends.

This clonotype turned up a few times. The genes are TRBV6-5 and TRBJ2-7, with D perhaps being TRBD1 or TRBD2 (5 bases each). CDR1 and CDR2 (germline): MNHEY, SVGAGI. The CDR3 contains 15 residues. V was pared by 6 bases and J by 2 bases, with 17 bases between. CDR3 amino acids: CASRKTGTAPYEQYF. The CDR3 DNA sequence: TGTGCCAGCAGAAAAACCGGGACGGCCCCCTACGAGCAGTACTTC.

This clonotype was detected ten times or more. This chain connects TRBV11-2 to TRBJ1-1; a possible D gene is TRBD1 (5 bases). The germline V gene encodes CDR1 SGHAT and CDR2 FQNNGV. Trimming pared 1 base from V and 2 bases from J, leaving 8 bases between. The CDR3 extends over 14 amino acids. As DNA, the CDR3 is TGTGCCAGCAGCTTAGCACAGGATAACACTGAAGCTTTCTTT. Translating it yields CASSLAQDNTEAFF.

Only a few counts were recorded for this clonotype. The chain uses TRBV29-1 and TRBJ1-4, with D unresolved. In germline, CDR1 is SQVTM, CDR2 ANQGSEA. V was clipped by 6 bases and J by 5 bases, with 10 bases between them. CDR3 length equals 12 residues. CDR3 sequence (DNA): TGCAGCGTCATAACGGGGAATGAAAAACTGTTTTTT. Encoded protein: CSVITGNEKLFF. The entire variable domain, with the rest obtained from reference TRBV29-1 and TRBJ1-4, is as follows: SAVISQKPSRDICQRGTSLTIQCQVDSQVTMMFWYRQQPGQSLTLIATANQGSEATYESGFVIDKFPISRPNLTFSTLTVSNMSPEDSSIYLCSVITGNEKLFFGSGTQLSVL.

This chain links TRBV6-2 or TRBV6-3 with TRBJ1-2, with a possible D match to TRBD1 (5 bases). Germline values: CDR1 MNHEY, CDR2 SVGEGT. The CDR3 contains 15 residues. V was pared by 2 bases and J by 7 bases, with 17 bases between. The DNA for the CDR3 is TGTGCCAGCAGTTACGACGCAGGGAAGGGTCTTGGCTACACCTTC. It specifies CASSYDAGKGLGYTF.

This clonotype has only a few counts. CDR3: CASSDAPAGPDTQYF. CDR3 DNA sequence: TGTGCCAGCAGTGACGCCCCAGCGGGGCCAGATACGCAGTATTTT. The rearrangement uses TRBV6-4 and TRBJ2-3, with 7 bases aligning to TRBD2. The CDR3 length is 15 residues. V trimming: 2 bases; J trimming: 4 bases; junction bases outside the gene matches: 6. CDR1 and CDR2 (germline): MRHNA, SNTAGT.

This clonotype has ten or more counts. The chain links TRBV7-3 to TRBJ2-2; D gene unclear. Germline V CDR1 and CDR2: SGHTA, FQGTGA. Between the trimmed V and J ends, which lost 1 base and 2 bases, there was a span of 5 bases. CDR3 length: 14 residues. CDR3 nucleotides: TGTGCCAGCAGCTTAAGCGGAAACACCGGGGAGCTGTTTTTT. Amino acid sequence: CASSLSGNTGELFF.

This clonotype was observed a handful of times. V and J are TRBV7-2 and TRBJ2-3; no clear D. Trimming shortened V by 1 base and J by 4 bases, and 9 bases separated the two germline ends. Looked up from germline, CDR1 is SGHTA and CDR2 is FQGNSA. The CDR3 runs to 14 residues. The chain's CDR3 is CASSLVRFPDTQYF. The CDR3 DNA follows: TGTGCCAGCAGCTTAGTGCGGTTCCCAGATACGCAGTATTTT.

On this clonotype: A much larger clone lies a single base off, so this may be a read error. The chain uses TRBV12-3 or TRBV12-4 and TRBJ1-3; D is possibly TRBD1 (6 bases). V was pared by 8 bases and J by 0 bases, with 14 bases between. The CDR3 runs to 15 residues. The CDR3 region is CASCATGTSGNTIYF. The CDR3 bases are TGTGCCAGCTGCGCTACAGGGACCTCTGGAAACACCATATATTTT.